Sequencing of this T cell receptor beta chain was carried out in a study of shared clonotypes between healthy human individuals (dated by TCRdb to about 2020). About the investigation overall: The cohort included three men and a couple of women between 18 and 49 years of age. For each donor, CD4 naive and CD4 memory were each given three plates, CD8 naive was given two plates, and CD8 memory was given one plate. To estimate repertoire size and how much clonotypes are shared between individuals, the study performed deep sequencing of blood TCR repertoires from a few healthy adults. To increase sequencing depth and limit assay-specific biases, different laboratories used diverse techniques to prepare libraries and sequence TCR repertoires. Each donor's leukapheresis produced roughly between roughly 0.85 and 9 billion PBMCs.

Concerning this clone: Its antigen has not been determined. No qualities accompany the bases; no much larger clone lies one base away.

Using the deep immunoSEQ assay, multiplex PCR amplified TCR CDR3 regions from genomic DNA. Genomic DNA extracted from each cell subset was distributed evenly over all wells of several immunoSEQ 96-well plates, and each plate served as one replicate. For sorted subsets, each replicate PCR was loaded with roughly 200 ng genomic DNA, equivalent to 30,000 to 35,000 T cell genomes. Purified libraries were quantified with a Qubit 3.0 fluorometer, sized on a Bioanalyzer 2100, and re-quantified with the KAPA Library Quantification kit. Every immunoSEQ 96-well plate was sequenced on a dedicated single-read 150-cycle Illumina NextSeq 550 flow cell. The paper's processing steps were these. Because only junctional sequences without quality scores were contained in the immunoSEQ output, filtering matching that applied to full-length reads could not be performed. Sequences were annotated with PyIR, a Python wrapper for IgBLAST v1.9, using IMGT germline references to assign V/J genes and CDR3. Reads were removed for weak V/J assignments (E-value above 1e-6), missing CDR3, stop codons, out-of-frame junctions, or ambiguous translated residues. V3J clonotypes were defined as sequences sharing an identical inferred V gene, J gene, and CDR3 amino acid sequence. Percentage overlap between repertoires was calculated by dividing the number of shared unique clonotypes by the size of the smaller repertoire. Three approaches were used to assess repertoire richness: RTK rarefaction, the Chao1 estimator, and Recon v2.1 estimates of unobserved clonotypes. Generation probabilities were computed with OLGA for all TCRbeta clonotypes obtained by the gDNA method from several donors. TCRdb mirrors the immuneACCESS table, restricted to in-frame sequences. Some clones are absent from its copies; in checked studies, under half trace to an unresolved V gene, and the reason for the others is unknown. V and J calls and clone size follow that table, whereas D and trimming were derived from the DNA. The sample has hundreds of thousands of clones on record, roughly 73% of them singletons. The ten largest make up around 1.8% of the sample.

Overall results and qualifications from the work: Even with the large sequencing depth, rarefaction of the sorted-subset datasets indicated that sequencing was incomplete. Higher generation probabilities were observed for clonotypes shared by all four sorted-subset donors than for non-shared clonotypes. Naive subsets generally had larger estimated clonotype richness than memory subsets did. Approximately 5% of naive CD4, 3% to 3.5% of naive CD8, around 2.3% of memory CD4, and around 0.4% of memory CD8 clonotypes were shared across several donors. The small number of donors limited the genetic and exposure-history diversity represented. Based on pairwise subsampling, the degree of clonotype sharing among donors was expected to be affected by sequencing depth. Sampling was limited to blood, and TCR repertoires in tissue likely differ from TCR repertoires in blood.

The donors were healthy, HIV-negative adults who had no recently reported acute infections or vaccinations. Every donor was a Caucasian adult living in Nashville, Tennessee, USA. CD4+ T cells were enriched by magnetic negative selection, after which naive cells were positively selected on CD45RA and the negative fraction was taken as the memory subset. After blood collection by leukapheresis, PBMCs were isolated using Ficoll-Histopaque density gradient centrifugation and then cryopreserved in the vapor phase of liquid nitrogen. Analytical flow cytometry was used to check the purity and quantity of each magnetically sorted T cell population. Genomic DNA was isolated from every sorted fraction and measured by UV absorbance on a Nanodrop 2000c. The trim is 0 bases for V and 2 bases for J, with a gap of 7 bases between the germline ends. Reading from cysteine to phenylalanine, the CDR3 counts 13 amino acids. Just the 39-base CDR3 DNA is kept, in frame starting at base 1. Reading the germline V gene (reference sequence) gives CDR1 GTSNPN and CDR2 SVGIG.

The source is a woman under 40 in good health. The chain employs TRBV30 and TRBJ1-2; the D gene cannot be resolved reliably. The sequenced sample was memory CD4+ T cells sorted from blood. The cell subset or site label for this specimen denotes: CD45RA-negative fraction. The CDR3 amino acid sequence is: CAWSVPANYGYTF. In nucleotides, the sequence is TGTGCCTGGAGTGTACCAGCGAACTATGGCTACACCTTC.